This record concerns one T cell receptor beta chain sequence. What it binds is unknown. This sample was taken from a study of PD-1 blockade in classical Hodgkin lymphoma. Findings of the study overall: Patients who responded completely had about the same baseline diversity as newly diagnosed patients.

Germline V gene sequence: CDR1 LGHNA, CDR2 YSLEER. Trimming took off 2 bases at V and 4 bases at J, with 11 bases between the two ends. The CDR3 consists of 15 residues. Repertoires were generated with immunoSEQ multiplex PCR, while TCRdb's copy carries only in-frame clones and drops some. The sample yields 35,000 to 50,000 clones, approximately 71% seen once. Time point denoted: cycle 4 day 1 (C4D1), after 6 weeks of nivolumab. Relapses following autologous stem cell transplantation were seen in all patients, with brentuximab vedotin exposure varying. Complete response, partial response or progressive disease constituted the best response categories observed.

The chain links TRBV4-3 to TRBJ1-4; D unclear. This sample comprised peripheral blood mononuclear cells (PBMCs), obtained before the fourth cycle of nivolumab. The clonotype was recovered from a human donor with classical Hodgkin lymphoma. The CDR3 nucleotides read TGCGCCAGCAGCCAATCCTCCAGGAGTAATGAAAAACTGTTTTTT. Its translation is CASSQSSRSNEKLFF.